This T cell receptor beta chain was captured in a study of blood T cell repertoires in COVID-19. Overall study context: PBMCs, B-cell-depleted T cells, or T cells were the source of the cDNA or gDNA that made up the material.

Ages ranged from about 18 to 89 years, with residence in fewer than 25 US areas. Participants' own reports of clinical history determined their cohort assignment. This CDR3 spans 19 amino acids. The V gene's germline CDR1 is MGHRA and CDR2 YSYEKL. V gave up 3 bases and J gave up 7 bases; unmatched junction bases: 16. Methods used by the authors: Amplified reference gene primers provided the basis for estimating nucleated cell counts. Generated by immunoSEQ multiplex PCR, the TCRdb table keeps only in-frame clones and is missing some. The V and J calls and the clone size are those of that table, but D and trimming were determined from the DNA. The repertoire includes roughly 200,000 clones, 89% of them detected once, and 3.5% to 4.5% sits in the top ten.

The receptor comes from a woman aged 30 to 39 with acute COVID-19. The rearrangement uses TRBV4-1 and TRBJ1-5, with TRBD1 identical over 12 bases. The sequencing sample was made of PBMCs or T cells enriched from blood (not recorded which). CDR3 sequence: CASSHNRAGTGGVWQPQHF. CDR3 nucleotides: TGCGCCAGCAGCCACAACCGGGCCGGGACAGGGGGCGTATGGCAGCCCCAGCATTTT.